This T cell receptor (beta chain) derives from a study of regulatory T cells in long-lasting Graves disease. CDR3-region Arm-PCR and iRepertoire HTBI primers produced the TCR beta libraries. TCRdb recomputed calls from the multiplex PCR reads with MiXCR, one row per CDR3 protein. The table records hundreds of thousands of distinct CDR3 sequences, approximately 15% of them present only once. Regarding time point: newly diagnosed GD, antithyroid drugs for less than 3 months. The TCR library was made from RNA extracted from PBMCs. CDR1 is GTSNPN, CDR2 SVGIG, per germline (reference sequence). The CDR3 consists of 13 residues. V lost 3 bases to trimming and J lost 7 bases, with 16 bases between them. This sample was also put to use in a study of T cells in Graves' hyperthyroidism and ophthalmopathy.

This receptor was taken from a woman in her 30s with Graves disease. This specimen was peripheral blood mononuclear cells (PBMCs), taken at new diagnosis, from a patient treated with antithyroid drugs. The chain carries TRBV30 and TRBJ2-7, with a weak D call TRBD2 (6 bases). The CDR3 nucleotides are TGTGCCTGGAGAAGGGTCGCCGCGGGGGAGCAGTACTTC. Its translation is CAWRRVAAGEQYF.